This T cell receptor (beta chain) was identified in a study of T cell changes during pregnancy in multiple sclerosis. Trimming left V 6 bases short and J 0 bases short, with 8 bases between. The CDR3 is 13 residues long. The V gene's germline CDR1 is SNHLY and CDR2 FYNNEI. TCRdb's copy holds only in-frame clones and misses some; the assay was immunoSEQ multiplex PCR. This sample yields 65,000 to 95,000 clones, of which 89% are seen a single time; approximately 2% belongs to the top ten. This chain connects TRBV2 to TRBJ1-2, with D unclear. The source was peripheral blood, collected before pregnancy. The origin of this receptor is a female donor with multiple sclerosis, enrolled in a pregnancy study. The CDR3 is CASRAPTNYGYTF. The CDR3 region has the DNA TGTGCCAGCAGGGCCCCGACTAACTATGGCTACACCTTC. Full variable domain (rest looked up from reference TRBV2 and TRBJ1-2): EPEVTQTPSHQVTQMGQEVILRCVPISNHLYFYWYRQILGQKVEFLVSFYNNEISEKSEIFDDQFSVERPDGSNFTLKIRSTKLEDSAMYFCASRAPTNYGYTFGSGTRLTVV.